This note documents a single TCR beta chain sequence. The table lists this clone with a few counts. What antigen it recognizes has not been identified. Base qualities are not at hand, and no much larger clone is one base apart. This sample stems from a study of blood T cell repertoires in COVID-19 (dated by TCRdb to about 2020). At the level of the whole study: The collaborator samples originated in the United States, Italy and Spain and spanned the acute and convalescent phases of COVID-19. The material from the prospective study consisted of cDNA or gDNA derived from T cells, B-cell-depleted T cells, or PBMCs. The dataset comprised deeply sampled blood TCRbeta repertoires from subjects exposed to, actively infected with, or recovered from COVID-19. The repertoires were released in a freely available public database intended as a resource for research on the immune response to SARS-CoV-2. Samples were obtained from the ongoing ImmuneRACE study (first 160 participants) and from 1,254 subjects provided by 6 global collaborators. Nearly every sample came with metadata listing a de-identified subject ID, COVID-19 status, age in years and sex. Where available, HLA class I and class II types were obtained from metadata supplied by the sample provider rather than from assay-based typing. Study-level results and caveats: The quantity of clinical and demographic metadata differed by source and by participant and was supplied without curation.

Between the V and J ends, shortened by 5 bases and 9 bases respectively, the junction contains 14 bases. For CDR1 and CDR2, the germline V gene lists SGHNT and YENEEA. The cysteine opens and the phenylalanine closes a CDR3 of 13 amino acids. Only the CDR3 part of the read is kept: 39 bases, read in frame from the first base. The immunoSEQ Assay, a bias-controlled multiplex PCR, was used to amplify TCRbeta CDR3 regions from genomic DNA. On the study's bioinformatics: The number of nucleated cells in each sample was estimated from the amplification of reference gene primers within the assay. To quantify the absolute abundance of each unique TCRbeta CDR3 rearrangement, sequence reads were collapsed and filtered. For each sample, productive Simpson clonality was calculated as the square root of Simpson's diversity index across productive rearrangements. Sourced from immuneACCESS, this table was stored by TCRdb with only in-frame sequences that have V and J called. A share of the clones is absent; for the studies checked, an unresolved V gene accounts for under half, and the remainder has no known explanation. The V and J calls and clone size come from that table; D and trimming were worked out from the DNA. Recorded for this sample are 57,000 or so clones; roughly three quarters of them occurred a single time. Over 20% of the sample comes from the top ten.

Whole blood was collected in K2EDTA tubes by collaborating institutions according to the institutions' own protocols. For TCRbeta analysis, collaborator samples were shipped as frozen whole blood, as isolated PBMCs, or as DNA extracted from either sample type. The chain links TRBV11-3 with TRBJ2-1, with TRBD1 tentatively as D gene (5 bases match). Material: peripheral blood. This TCR was recovered from a woman at least 80 years old with active or convalescent COVID-19. Here the CDR3 is given as CASSPTERGEQFF. The nucleotide sequence reads as follows: TGTGCCAGCAGCCCGACGGAAAGGGGTGAGCAGTTCTTC.